This TCR beta chain is drawn from a study of cytomegalovirus exposure and HLA in healthy donors. Germline V gene lookup returns CDR1 KGHSH and CDR2 LQKENI. Trimming shortened V by 3 bases and J by 0 bases, and 12 bases separated the two germline ends. The CDR3 is 16 amino acids. Notes on the study in general: Analyses of presence and absence presupposed an approximately uniform sequencing depth across donors. The majority of TCR sequences were rare, yet some public TCRs appeared in many donors. There was a cluster of highly shared sequence variants that was likely a sequencing artifact.

A remark on this clone: The antigen is unknown.

PCR employed 60 Vbeta and 13 Jbeta primers. Profiling relied on immunoSEQ multiplex PCR, and the TCRdb table lists in-frame clones only, not all of them. This table has 110,000 or so clones, 60% to 85% appearing once. The V and J genes are TRBV18 and TRBJ1-3; no firm D call. The specimen was PBMCs. The clonotype was recovered from a female donor in good health and CMV-seronegative. The CDR3 sequence: CASSPRLRGSGNTIYF. The CDR3 coding sequence is TGTGCCAGCTCACCGCGATTGCGGGGCTCTGGAAACACCATATATTTT. Drawing the rest from reference TRBV18 and TRBJ1-3, the complete variable domain is NAGVMQNPRHLVRRRGQEARLRCSPMKGHSHVYWYRQLPEEGLKFMVYLQKENIIDESGMPKERFSAEFPKEGPSILRIQQVVRGDSAAYFCASSPRLRGSGNTIYFGEGSWLTVV.